Here is one T cell receptor beta chain with its context. Its specificity is not known. The CDR3 length is 12 residues. TCRdb's copy holds only in-frame clones and misses some; the assay was immunoSEQ multiplex PCR. The top ten hold 1.5% to 2% of the sample, which has around 1.9 million clones, around 93% seen once. The data are from a study of shared clonotypes between healthy human individuals. Study-level points and caveats: Relative to clonotypes present in all four donors, those not shared had lower generation probabilities.

Positively selected for CCR7, the CD45RO-negative cells used as naive CD8 cells excluded terminally differentiated effector memory CD45RA+ cells. This receptor was identified in a man aged 18 to 30 in good health. Some clones in this sample may be carry-over from other donors' samples. The sample was naive CD8+ T cells from PBMCs. The chain links TRBV21-1 to TRBJ2-2; the table's D call, TRBD2, was not checked against the DNA. TRBV21-1 is a pseudogene segment. CDR3 region: CANLTSTGELFF. The CDR3 DNA reads as TGTGCCAACCTTACTAGTACCGGGGAGCTGTTTTTT.